Shown below are 14 T cell receptor beta chains from a single sample sequenced in a study of blood T cell repertoires in COVID-19 (TCRdb year 2020). Libraries were prepared through the immunoSEQ multiplex PCR assay. TCRdb limited this immuneACCESS table to in-frame rearrangements with V and J called. A share of clones is missing; checked studies link under half to unresolved V genes, and the rest is unexplained. Here the sample has 84,000 or so clones; 88% occur a single time. Together, the top ten hold 5.5% to 7.5% of the sample. The sequenced material came from peripheral blood. These receptors were collected from an older man with acute or convalescent COVID-19.

This clone was counted a few times. The V call is TRBV18, the J call TRBJ1-5; D is undetermined. Germline-derived CDR1 and CDR2 are KGHSH and LQKENI. Trimming cost V 3 bases and J 5 bases, with 8 bases left between them. The CDR3 runs 13 residues. The DNA of the CDR3 is TGTGCCAGCTCACCCTCGGTAGATCAGCCCCAGCATTTT. Residues: CASSPSVDQPQHF. The full variable domain, completed using reference TRBV18 and TRBJ1-5, is NAGVMQNPRHLVRRRGQEARLRCSPMKGHSHVYWYRQLPEEGLKFMVYLQKENIIDESGMPKERFSAEFPKEGPSILRIQQVVRGDSAAYFCASSPSVDQPQHFGDGTRLSIL.

The J gene is TRBJ2-7, the V gene TRBV7-2; D is uncertain. The CDR3 is 14 residues long. Trimming took 3 bases from V and 4 from J, leaving 13 bases between them. The germline V gene has CDR1 SGHTA and CDR2 FQGNSA. CDR3 DNA: TGTGCCAGCAGCTTGGCTGTAATCGGGTACGAGCAGTACTTC. It translates to CASSLAVIGYEQYF.

The V and J genes are TRBV6-6 and TRBJ2-7, with D tentatively TRBD1 (5 bases). Trimming stripped 8 bases from V and 7 bases from J, with 15 bases between. CDR1 is MNHNY and CDR2 is SVGAGI in the germline V gene (reference sequence). CDR3 length: 12 amino acids. The CDR3 here is CASSFTGREQYF. CDR3 nucleotide sequence: TGTGCCAGCTCCTTTACAGGTCGGGAGCAGTACTTC.

This clone was seen once. V usage is TRBV27 and J usage is TRBJ1-6, with TRBD1 as a possible D gene (6 bases). V was clipped by 2 bases and J by 10 bases, with 12 bases between them. The CDR3 loop spans 14 amino acids. Germline assignment: CDR1 MNHEY and CDR2 SMNVEV (reference sequence). In DNA, the CDR3 is TGTGCCAGCAGTTTAGCAGGGGCCAACTCACCCCTCCACTTT. Translated, it gives CASSLAGANSPLHF.

This chain links TRBV5-5 with TRBJ2-7; TRBD1 agrees at 7 bases. This CDR3 region has 13 residues. Germline V CDR1 and CDR2: SGHKS, YYEKEE (reference sequence). The V and J ends lost 5 bases and 6 bases, in that order; junction bases with no gene match: 8. The CDR3 loop is CASSRGPAAEQYF. CDR3 DNA: TGTGCCAGCAGTAGGGGGCCAGCCGCCGAGCAGTACTTC.

This clone has a single count. The J gene is TRBJ2-5, the V gene TRBV11-2; D gene uncertain. The ends were cut back, 5 bases at V and 2 bases at J, with 9 bases in the middle. The CDR3 contains 13 residues. Germline V gives CDR1 SGHAT, CDR2 FQNNGV. CDR3 sequence reads: CASSLPPQETQYF. DNA of the CDR3: TGTGCCAGCAGCCTCCCCCCTCAAGAGACCCAGTACTTC.

There are a few counts of this clone. This chain links TRBV5-1 with TRBJ1-5; 9 bases line up with TRBD1. The CDR3 consists of 14 residues. J gave up 7 bases and V 4 bases, and 6 bases lay outside the gene matches. The germline CDR1 and CDR2 sequences are SGHRS and YFSETQ. CDR3 coding DNA: TGCGCCAGCAGCCCCGGGACAGGGATACAGCCCCAGCATTTT. Amino acid sequence: CASSPGTGIQPQHF.

Comments on this clone: Germline is not matched at one junction end, which may reflect a read error. V usage is TRBV7-2 and J usage is TRBJ2-5; 9 bases map to TRBD2. This CDR3 is 12 amino acids long. Germline CDR1 and CDR2: SGHTA and FQGNSA. The CDR3 region has the DNA TGTGCCAGCAGCCTCCCCCTTAGCGGGGGTGACTTC. It encodes CASSLPLSGGDF.

The chain uses TRBV24-1 and TRBJ2-7, with D perhaps matching TRBD2 (6 bases). This CDR3 comprises 13 residues. Germline CDR1 and CDR2: KGHDR and SFDVKD. Trimming shortened V by 9 bases and J by 7 bases, and 18 bases separated the two germline ends. CDR3 protein: CATSSSGAGEQYF. The CDR3 bases are TGTGCCACCTCCTCATCGGGAGCAGGAGAGCAGTACTTC.

This chain links TRBV3-1 (or the pseudogene TRBV3-2) with TRBJ2-1; the D gene is possibly TRBD2 (7 bases). Germline V gene data show CDR1 as LGHDT and CDR2 as YNNKEL (reference sequence). With 3 bases removed from V and 0 bases from J, the gap between germline ends came to 15 bases. This CDR3 contains 17 residues. CDR3 in amino acids: CASSQGGWGHSYNEQFF. The CDR3 nucleotides read TGTGCCAGCAGCCAGGGAGGGTGGGGGCACTCCTACAATGAGCAGTTCTTC.

This chain joins TRBV28 and TRBJ1-6; 8 nucleotides match TRBD1. V shed 7 bases and J 9 bases; nucleotides not matched to a gene: 11. The CDR3 spans 15 residues. CDR1 is MDHEN, CDR2 SYDVKM, per germline. This CDR3 reads CASTVVGQGVSPLHF. The CDR3 DNA follows: TGTGCCAGCACCGTAGTAGGACAGGGAGTTTCACCCCTCCACTTT.

This clone was seen repeatedly, ten times or more. The chain couples TRBV4-3 to TRBJ2-7; D is unresolved. Trimming shortened V by 0 bases and J by 3 bases, and 12 bases separated the two germline ends. Germline CDR1 LGHNA, CDR2 YSLEER. CDR3 length: 15 residues. CDR3 DNA: TGCGCCAGCAGCCAAGATGCCCAGGTGTTCTACGAGCAGTACTTC. Its translation is CASSQDAQVFYEQYF.

J is TRBJ2-2 and V is TRBV5-1; D is possibly TRBD1 (6 bases). CDR3 length: 16 amino acids. Trimming shortened V by 4 bases and J by 2 bases, and 15 bases separated the two germline ends. Germline lookup yields CDR1 SGHRS and CDR2 YFSETQ. The CDR3 DNA follows: TGCGCCAGCAGCGGCGGACAGAATTTAAACACCGGGGAGCTGTTTTTT. Translated: CASSGGQNLNTGELFF.

J is TRBJ2-7 and V is TRBV9; 7 positions agree with TRBD1. Germline V lookup: CDR1 SGDLS, CDR2 YYNGEE. V was clipped by 0 bases and J by 2 bases; unmatched bases: 8. This CDR3 contains 16 residues. CDR3: CASSVASTGAPYEQYF. The CDR3 bases are TGTGCCAGCAGCGTAGCTTCCACAGGGGCCCCCTACGAGCAGTACTTC. Full variable domain (outside the CDR3, taken from reference TRBV9 and TRBJ2-7): DSGVTQTPKHLITATGQRVTLRCSPRSGDLSVYWYQQSLDQGLQFLIQYYNGEERAKGNILERFSAQQFPDLHSELNLSSLELGDSALYFCASSVASTGAPYEQYFGPGTRLTVT.